This TCR beta chain originates from a study of blood T cell repertoires in COVID-19. Whole-study context: Acute-phase and convalescent COVID-19 samples originated in the United States, Italy and Spain.

This clone has more than one count but fewer than ten. Symptom resolution, clearance, or two negative PCRs marked donors in Cohort 3 as recovered. The CDR3 extends over 14 amino acids. Per germline, CDR1 SNHLY and CDR2 FYNNEI. The trim removed 5 bases at V and 7 bases at J, leaving 5 bases unmatched. Authors' analysis steps: Amplification with reference gene primers provided the estimates of nucleated cell counts. The assay was immunoSEQ multiplex PCR, and TCRdb's table has in-frame clones only and misses some. V, J and clone size reflect that table, while D and trimming were determined from the DNA. The sample carries about 390,000 clones, roughly 89% recorded once.

Sequenced input: PBMCs or T cells enriched from blood (not recorded which). The chain links TRBV2 to TRBJ1-4, with 9 bases fitting TRBD1. The sequence was obtained from a woman in her forties or fifties who had recovered from COVID-19. CDR3 region: CASSPGTGSEKLFF. CDR3 sequence (DNA): TGTGCCAGCAGTCCCGGGACAGGGAGTGAAAAACTGTTTTTT.